This T cell receptor (beta chain) was sequenced in a study of identical twins. This clonotype has ten or more counts. V lost 6 bases and J lost 0, with 9 bases in between. The CDR3 is 14 residues long. Germline V lookup: CDR1 DFQATT, CDR2 SNEGSKA (reference sequence). MiXCR was run by TCRdb on the 5' RACE reads, yielding one entry per CDR3 protein. The sample yields under 300,000 distinct CDR3 sequences, over 11% seen once. The V gene is TRBV20-1, the J gene TRBJ2-6; D remains unclear. This sequence was found in a woman aged 18-29 years in good health. Material: memory (CD45RO+) T cells sorted from blood. The CDR3 loop is CSAPVGSGANVLTF. Written as DNA, the CDR3 is TGCAGTGCCCCGGTTGGCTCTGGGGCCAACGTCCTGACTTTC.